This record looks at one T cell receptor beta chain sequence and its context. The target antigen is unknown. The data stem from a study of T cells in localized non-small cell lung cancer. Whole-study findings and limits: Sequencing was restricted to one tumor region; therefore, heterogeneity remains possible.

Some clones are missing from TCRdb's copy, which holds only in-frame ones; the method was immunoSEQ multiplex PCR. The table has under 50,000 clones, about 88% seen once. This CDR3 contains 16 residues. CDR1 is PRHDT, CDR2 FYEKMQ, per germline (reference sequence). After removal of 4 bases from V and 1 base from J, the junction contained 9 bases not matched to a gene. The sequence derives from a man aged 35-69 years with stage II lung adenocarcinoma. Here the sequenced sample was PBMCs, taken before any cancer treatment. The chain employs TRBV13 and TRBJ1-1; TRBD1 aligns across 7 bases. CDR3 nucleotide sequence: TGTGCCAGCAGCTCGCTCCCTCACAGGGGGAACACTGAAGCTTTCTTT. As protein: CASSSLPHRGNTEAFF.